The sequence of this T cell receptor (beta chain) was determined in a study of blood T cell repertoires in COVID-19. Data came from immunoSEQ multiplex PCR; TCRdb stores just in-frame clones and leaves some out. This table has under 200,000 clones, roughly four fifths appearing once. Germline-derived CDR1 and CDR2 are LNHDA and SQIVND (reference sequence). The ends were cut back, 5 bases at V and 3 bases at J, with 5 bases in the middle. CDR3 length: 13 residues. The chain joins TRBV19 to TRBJ1-6; D is ambiguous. This TCR derives from a man aged 50-59 years who had recovered from COVID-19. The sequenced material came from PBMCs or T cells enriched from blood (not recorded which). CDR3 residues: CASSWSYNSPLHF. The CDR3 region has the DNA TGTGCCAGTAGTTGGAGCTATAATTCACCCCTCCACTTT.